This is a list of T cell receptor beta chains from one sample in a study of CD8+ T cells in alopecia areata. Here immunoSEQ multiplex PCR was the method, and the copy in TCRdb shows in-frame clones only, minus some. The table shows 200,000 to 250,000 clones, with approximately 57% occurring only once. Material: CD4+ T cells sorted from blood, obtained at week 4, from a patient treated with tofacitinib. Receptors were obtained from a human donor with alopecia areata. Each CDR3 is given with its conserved first and last residue. Fields, in order: J gene, V gene, CDR3 protein.

j_call: TRBJ1-5
v_call: TRBV5-4
cdr3_aa: CASSLDRNQPQHF

j_call: TRBJ2-5
v_call: TRBV20-1
cdr3_aa: CSASQETQYF

j_call: TRBJ1-2
v_call: TRBV29-1
cdr3_aa: CSVEGQGTYGYTF

j_call: TRBJ1-6
v_call: TRBV30
cdr3_aa: CAWSVNRADSPLHF

j_call: TRBJ2-3
v_call: TRBV6-6
cdr3_aa: CASSFGQGGADTQYF

j_call: TRBJ1-1
v_call: TRBV6-6
cdr3_aa: CASTPGTANTEAFF

j_call: TRBJ1-1
v_call: TRBV7-2
cdr3_aa: CASSQYGSNTEAFF

j_call: TRBJ1-1
v_call: TRBV29-1
cdr3_aa: CSVPMGTANTEAFF

j_call: TRBJ2-7
v_call: TRBV29-1
cdr3_aa: CSVETGTGPSYEQYF

j_call: TRBJ2-5
v_call: TRBV7-2
cdr3_aa: CASSLPGQAVETQYF

j_call: TRBJ1-6
v_call: TRBV7-2
cdr3_aa: CASSLTYNSPLHF

j_call: TRBJ2-2
v_call: TRBV5-1
cdr3_aa: CASSLTDNTGELFF

j_call: TRBJ1-1
v_call: TRBV5-1
cdr3_aa: CASSLQGANTEAFF

j_call: TRBJ1-1
v_call: TRBV5-1
cdr3_aa: CASSLQGGMRTEAFF

j_call: TRBJ1-2
v_call: TRBV30
cdr3_aa: CAWLDGYTF

j_call: TRBJ2-7
v_call: TRBV7-2
cdr3_aa: CASRLGLGSSYEQYF